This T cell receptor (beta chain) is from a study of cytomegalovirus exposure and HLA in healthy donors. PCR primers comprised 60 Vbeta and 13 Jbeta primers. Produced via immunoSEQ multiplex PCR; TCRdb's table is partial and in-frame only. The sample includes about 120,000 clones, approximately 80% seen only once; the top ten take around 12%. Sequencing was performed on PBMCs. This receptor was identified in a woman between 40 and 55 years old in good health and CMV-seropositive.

The chain's CDR3 is CASSFLGNTIYF. CDR3 coding DNA: TGTGCCAGCAGCTTTCTTGGAAACACCATATATTTT. The chain is built from TRBV5-6 and TRBJ1-3; D ambiguous. V shed 2 bases and J shed 3 bases, with 3 bases lying between them. Germline V lookup: CDR1 SGHDT, CDR2 YYEEEE. There are 12 residues in the CDR3.